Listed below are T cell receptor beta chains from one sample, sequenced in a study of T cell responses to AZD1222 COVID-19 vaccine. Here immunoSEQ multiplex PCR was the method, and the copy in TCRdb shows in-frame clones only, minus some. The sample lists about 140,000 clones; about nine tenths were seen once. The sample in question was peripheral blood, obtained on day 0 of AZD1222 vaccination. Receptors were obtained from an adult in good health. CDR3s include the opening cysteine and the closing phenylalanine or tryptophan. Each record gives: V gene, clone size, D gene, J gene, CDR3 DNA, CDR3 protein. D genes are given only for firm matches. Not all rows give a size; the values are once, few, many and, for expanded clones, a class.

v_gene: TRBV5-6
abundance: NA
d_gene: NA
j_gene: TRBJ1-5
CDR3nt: TGTGCCAGCAGCTTGGGAGTGGGCCCACAGCCCCAGCATTTT
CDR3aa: CASSLGVGPQPQHF

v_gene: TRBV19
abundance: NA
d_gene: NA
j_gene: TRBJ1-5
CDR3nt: TGTGCCAGTAGTTATCCGACGGGGCAGGGCTTGAATCAGCCCCAGCATTTT
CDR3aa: CASSYPTGQGLNQPQHF

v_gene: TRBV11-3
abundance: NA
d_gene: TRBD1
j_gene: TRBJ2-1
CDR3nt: TGTGCCAGCAGCTTAGGGGGGACAGGCTACAATGAGCAGTTCTTC
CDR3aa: CASSLGGTGYNEQFF

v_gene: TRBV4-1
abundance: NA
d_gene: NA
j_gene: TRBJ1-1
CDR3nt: TGCGCCAGCAGCCTCGGGGGGGCCCTCCTGAACACTGAAGCTTTCTTT
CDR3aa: CASSLGGALLNTEAFF

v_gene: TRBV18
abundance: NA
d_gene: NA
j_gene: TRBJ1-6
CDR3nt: TGTGCCAGCTCACCCCCCGGGGGGGTCTCACCCCTCCACTTT
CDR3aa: CASSPPGGVSPLHF

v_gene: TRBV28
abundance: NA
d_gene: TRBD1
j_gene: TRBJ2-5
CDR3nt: TGTGCCAGCAGTCGGACAGGGGTTGGGGAGACCCAGTACTTC
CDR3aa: CASSRTGVGETQYF

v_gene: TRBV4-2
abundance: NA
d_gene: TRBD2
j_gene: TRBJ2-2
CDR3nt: TGTGCCAGCAGCCAAGGGCTAGCGGGGGAAACCGGGGAGCTGTTTTTT
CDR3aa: CASSQGLAGETGELFF

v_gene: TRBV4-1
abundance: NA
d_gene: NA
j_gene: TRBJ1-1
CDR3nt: TGCGCCAGCAGCCAAGATTTCGCGGGGCCGGGGAACAAAGCTTTCTTT
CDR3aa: CASSQDFAGPGNKAFF

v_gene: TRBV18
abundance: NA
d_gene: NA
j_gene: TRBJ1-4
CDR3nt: TGTGCCAGCTCACTACGCCGGGGTTCGACCGAAAAACTGTTTTTT
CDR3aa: CASSLRRGSTEKLFF

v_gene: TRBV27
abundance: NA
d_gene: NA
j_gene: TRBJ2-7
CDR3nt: TGTGCCAGCAGTCTAGGGTTTTACTACGAGCAGTACTTC
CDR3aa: CASSLGFYYEQYF

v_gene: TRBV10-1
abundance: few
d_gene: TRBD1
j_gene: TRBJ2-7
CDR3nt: TGCGCCAGCAGTGTCGGGGGGACAGGGATCTACGAGCAGTACTTC
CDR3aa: CASSVGGTGIYEQYF

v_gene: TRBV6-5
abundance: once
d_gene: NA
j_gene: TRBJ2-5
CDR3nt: TGTGCCAGCAGTTACGAACGGACAACCCAAGAGACCCAGTACTTC
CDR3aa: CASSYERTTQETQYF

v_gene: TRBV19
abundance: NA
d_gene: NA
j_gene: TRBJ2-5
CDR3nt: TGTGCCAGTAGTTCAACTCTGGGTAGTCCGGAGACCCAGTACTTC
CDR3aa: CASSSTLGSPETQYF

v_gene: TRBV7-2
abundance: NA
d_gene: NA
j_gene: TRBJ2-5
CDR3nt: TGTGCCAGCAGCTGGCGGGGGCCCCAAGAGACCCAGTACTTC
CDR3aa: CASSWRGPQETQYF